The clone carrying this TCR beta chain has more than one count but fewer than ten. V shed 4 bases and J 8 bases; nucleotides not matched to a gene: 11. Germline-derived CDR1 and CDR2 are ENHRY and SYGVKD. The CDR3 covers 16 residues. PCR used 60 Vbeta primers and 13 Jbeta primers. Clones were read by immunoSEQ multiplex PCR, and TCRdb kept only the in-frame ones, dropping some. Among some 110,000 clones listed, 60% to 85% were seen once. The data were taken from a study of cytomegalovirus exposure and HLA in healthy donors. The TCR sequence derives from a man aged 45-65 years in good health and CMV-seronegative. The chain uses TRBV10-3 and TRBJ1-6; the match to TRBD1 covers 7 bases. The sequenced material came from PBMCs. CDR3 DNA sequence: TGTGCCATCAGTGGCGACAGGGCTTACCCCGATTCACCCCTCCACTTT. It codes for CAISGDRAYPDSPLHF.